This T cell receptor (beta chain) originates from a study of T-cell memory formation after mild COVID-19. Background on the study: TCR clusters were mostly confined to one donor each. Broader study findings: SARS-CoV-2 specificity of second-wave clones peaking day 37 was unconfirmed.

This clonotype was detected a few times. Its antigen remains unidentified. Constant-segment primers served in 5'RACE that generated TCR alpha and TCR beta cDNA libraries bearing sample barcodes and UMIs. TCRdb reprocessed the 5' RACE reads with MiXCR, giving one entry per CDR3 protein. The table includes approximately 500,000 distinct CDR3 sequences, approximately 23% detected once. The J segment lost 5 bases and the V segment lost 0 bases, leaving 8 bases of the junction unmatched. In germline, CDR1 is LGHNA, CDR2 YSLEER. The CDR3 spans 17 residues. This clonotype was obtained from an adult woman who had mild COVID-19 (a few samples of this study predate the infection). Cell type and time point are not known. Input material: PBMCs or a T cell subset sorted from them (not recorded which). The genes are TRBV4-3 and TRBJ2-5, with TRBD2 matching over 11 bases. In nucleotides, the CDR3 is TGCGCCAGCAGCCAAGATGCGCTAGCGGGAGGTAGTGAGACCCAGTACTTC. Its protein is CASSQDALAGGSETQYF.